This T cell receptor (beta chain) was captured by sequencing in a study of identifying expanded T cells in peripheral blood. Comment on this clone: Its antigen remains unidentified.

Clones were sequenced by immunoSEQ multiplex PCR, and TCRdb holds only the in-frame ones, with some missing. The sample yields approximately 75,000 clones, roughly 90% seen once. Study outcomes and limitations: Over approximately two and four weeks, about 17 and 20 clones changed, versus roughly 1.2 between replicates. Across healthy donors, higher total template counts meant significantly greater roughly 2-week count variance.

Collection occurred without any documented infections or immune events in donors. Germline loops: CDR1 MDHEN, CDR2 SYDVKM. The CDR3 runs 18 residues. V was clipped by 6 bases and J by 5 bases; unmatched bases: 22. The source of this sequence is a person aged 18 to 75 in good health. The chain joins TRBV28 to TRBJ2-7; 7 bases agree with TRBD2. The sequenced sample consisted of blood. The CDR3 coding sequence is TGTGCCAGCAGCGCCCCACCTTTCGGGGGGTCCGGTCGGGACGAGCAGTACTTC. The encoded protein is CASSAPPFGGSGRDEQYF.